Listed here are 27 T cell receptor beta chains from one sample, sequenced in a study of metastatic and nonmetastatic thyroid tumors. Not a single patient had been given any form of treatment at any point before undergoing thyroid surgery. TCRdb re-analyzed the PCR reads through MiXCR. The table includes about 69,000 clones, 13% to 15% detected once. Source material: blood. All receptors come from a male donor with papillary thyroid cancer or a benign thyroid nodule (not recorded which). Some clones in this sample may be carry-over from other donors' samples.

This clone was detected ten times or more. This chain uses TRBV19 with TRBJ1-2, with 7 positions matching TRBD1. The germline gives CDR1 LNHDA, CDR2 SQIVND (reference sequence). V gave up 4 bases and J gave up 3 bases; unmatched junction bases: 2. CDR3 length equals 13 residues. The CDR3 region has the DNA TGTGCCAGTAGTACGACAGGGTACTATGGCTACACCTTC. It translates to CASSTTGYYGYTF.

As concerns this clone: Other DNA sequences of this sample code for an identical CDR3. The rearrangement uses TRBV24-1 and TRBJ2-1; the match to TRBD1 covers 8 bases. This CDR3 is built from 14 residues. With 9 bases clipped from V and 7 bases from J, the junction kept 10 bases outside the gene matches. Per germline, CDR1 KGHDR and CDR2 SFDVKD. The CDR3 spells CATLGQGQDNEQFF. In DNA form, the CDR3 reads TGTGCCACCCTCGGACAGGGTCAGGATAATGAGCAGTTCTTC.

This clone came up many times. The chain uses TRBV20-1 and TRBJ1-1; 7 bases line up with TRBD1. This CDR3 is built from 14 residues. Germline CDR1 DFQATT, CDR2 SNEGSKA (reference sequence). Trimming removed 3 bases from V and 3 bases from J; junction bases left unmatched: 7. The CDR3 is CSARKGAVDTEAFF. In nucleotides, the CDR3 is TGCAGTGCTAGGAAGGGGGCAGTGGACACTGAAGCTTTCTTT.

The table lists this clone with many counts. V gene TRBV7-9 combines with J gene TRBJ1-2, with D maybe TRBD1 (5 bases). Per germline, CDR1 SEHNR and CDR2 FQNEAQ (reference sequence). Trimming stripped 5 bases from V and 4 bases from J, with 14 bases between. CDR3 length equals 14 residues. CDR3 in DNA: TGTGCCAGCAGCATAGGAGGGGTGGCCTATGGCTACACCTTC. It is translated as CASSIGGVAYGYTF.

This clone was counted ten times or more. This chain uses TRBV19 with TRBJ1-2, with a tentative D call TRBD1 (5 bases). The CDR3 runs 13 residues. The germline V gene encodes CDR1 LNHDA and CDR2 SQIVND (reference sequence). Trimming took 2 bases from V and 1 from J, leaving 5 bases between them. This CDR3 reads CASSIQGNYGYTF. CDR3 nucleotide sequence: TGTGCCAGTAGTATACAGGGTAACTATGGCTACACCTTC.

Remarks on this clone: At one of its ends the junction is not consistent with the germline gene, which may arise from a read error. V is TRBV6-5 and J is TRBJ2-3, with 14 bases lining up with TRBD2. The CDR3 contains 18 residues. From germline, CDR1 is MNHEY and CDR2 SVGAGI. The CDR3 coding sequence is TGTGCCAGTAGTTCCTCATCGGGACTAGCGGGGGGCACAGATACGCAGTATTTT. It codes for CASSSSSGLAGGTDTQYF.

The rearrangement links TRBV6-2 or TRBV6-3 to TRBJ1-2, with D hard to call. The germline V gene has CDR1 MNHEY and CDR2 SVGEGT. The germline V and J ends were trimmed by 0 bases and 4 bases, with 24 bases remaining between them. The CDR3 totals 19 residues. The CDR3 is CASSYSLYREEKDRYGYTF. The CDR3 bases are TGTGCCAGCAGTTACTCGTTGTATCGTGAGGAGAAGGACCGCTATGGCTACACCTTC.

Ten or more counts support this clone. J is TRBJ2-2 and V is TRBV11-2, with unresolved D. V lost 2 bases, J lost 2 bases, and 9 bases lay in between. The germline V gene encodes CDR1 SGHAT and CDR2 FQNNGV. The CDR3 has 15 residues. The CDR3 protein is CASSLQPGNTGELFF. CDR3 nucleotide sequence: TGTGCCAGCAGCTTACAACCGGGTAACACCGGGGAGCTGTTTTTT.

On this clone itself: A much larger clone is a single base away; this may be a read error. The rearrangement joins TRBV4-1 to TRBJ2-3; D unclear. The CDR3 runs 15 residues. Germline V lookup: CDR1 MGHRA, CDR2 YSYEKL. Trimming cost V 2 bases and J 3 bases, with 12 bases left between them. The CDR3, as DNA: TGCGCCAGCAGCCAATCAACCTCGATGACAGATACGCAGTATTTT. Protein sequence: CASSQSTSMTDTQYF.

This clone came up a few times. A much larger clone sits a single nucleotide away, making a read error possible. The CDR3 carries no conserved terminal phenylalanine or tryptophan, so it likely arises from a read error. J is TRBJ2-5 and V is TRBV12-3 or TRBV12-4; D unresolved. V lost 5 bases and J 5 bases, leaving 18 bases between the germline ends. This CDR3 comprises 15 residues. The CDR3 reads CASSPPQLWGETQYL. CDR3 nucleotide sequence: TGTGCCAGCAGTCCTCCACAACTCTGGGGTGAGACCCAGTACCTC.

This clone occurred many times. The chain couples TRBV6-6 to TRBJ2-2, with D possibly matching TRBD1 (5 bases). The CDR3 length is 14 residues. Trimming took 2 bases from V and 5 from J, leaving 9 bases between them. CDR1 and CDR2 from the germline V gene are MNHNY and SVGAGI (reference sequence). CDR3 in DNA: TGTGCCAGCAGTTACGACAGTGGAACCGGGGAGCTGTTTTTT. Translating gives CASSYDSGTGELFF.

The table lists this clone with many counts. Within the sample, other DNA sequences also encode this same CDR3. This chain uses TRBV9 with TRBJ1-3; D is undetermined. This CDR3 region has 14 residues. Germline V gene lookup returns CDR1 SGDLS and CDR2 YYNGEE. The V and J ends lost 4 bases and 0 bases respectively, with 8 bases between them. The DNA of the CDR3 is TGTGCCAGCAGCCCCGAAGCCTCTGGAAACACCATATATTTT. Protein product: CASSPEASGNTIYF.

In DNA, the CDR3 is TGTGCCAGAAATACAGGGGACTCTGGAAACACCATATATTTT. Amino acid sequence: CARNTGDSGNTIYF. The chain uses TRBV2 and TRBJ1-3, with TRBD1 identical over 7 bases. The junction had 5 bases not matched to a gene; V was cut back by 9 bases and J by 0 bases. CDR1 and CDR2 (germline): SNHLY, FYNNEI. CDR3 length equals 14 residues.

The count of this clone is one. V and J are TRBV20-1 and TRBJ2-2; D not resolved. CDR1 and CDR2 from the germline V gene are DFQATT and SNEGSKA (reference sequence). V shed 0 bases and J shed 1 base, with 3 bases lying between them. This CDR3 is built from 13 residues. The CDR3 protein is CSARDGNTGELFF. The CDR3, as DNA: TGCAGTGCTAGAGACGGGAACACCGGGGAGCTGTTTTTT.

This clone came up many times. The rearrangement uses TRBV11-3 and TRBJ1-1; D gene unclear. The CDR3 sequence is 13 residues long. Germline V gene data show CDR1 as SGHNT and CDR2 as YENEEA. The germline V and J ends were trimmed by 7 bases and 1 base, with 10 bases remaining between them. CDR3 in amino acids: CASKKGTNTEAFF. CDR3 sequence (DNA): TGTGCCAGCAAGAAGGGAACGAACACTGAAGCTTTCTTT.

This clone occurred many times. The chain links TRBV6-1 to TRBJ2-7; the match to TRBD2 covers 13 bases. With V trimmed by 5 bases and J by 5 bases, 6 bases remained unmatched. Germline V gene lookup returns CDR1 MNHNS and CDR2 SASEGT. The CDR3 is 15 amino acids. The CDR3 coding sequence is TGTGCCAGCAGTTGGGGACTAGCGGGAACCCACGAGCAGTACTTC. This encodes CASSWGLAGTHEQYF.

There are many counts of this clone. The chain recombines TRBV20-1 with TRBJ2-1, with 8 bases lining up with TRBD2. Germline CDR1 and CDR2: DFQATT and SNEGSKA (reference sequence). The CDR3 sequence is 18 residues long. V lost 3 bases to trimming and J lost 4 bases; unmatched junction nucleotides: 17. Here the CDR3 DNA reads TGCAGTGCTAGTCGGGGTGGACGGGAGGGCCTCTCGTACAATGAGCAGTTCTTC. This codes for CSASRGGREGLSYNEQFF.

This chain uses TRBV6-2 or TRBV6-3 with TRBJ1-1; 12 bases map to TRBD1. Germline V CDR1 and CDR2: MNHEY, SVGEGT. V lost 0 bases to trimming and J lost 0 bases; unmatched junction nucleotides: 11. CDR3 length equals 20 residues. CDR3 DNA sequence: TGTGCCAGCAGTTACTCGAAGGGGACAGGGGGCTCAGCGTTGAACACTGAAGCTTTCTTT. Translation gives CASSYSKGTGGSALNTEAFF.

The sample holds many counts of this clone. The V call is TRBV7-2, the J call TRBJ1-1, with 8 bases lining up with TRBD1. Germline CDR1 SGHTA, CDR2 FQGNSA. The CDR3 extends over 15 amino acids. After removal of 4 bases from V and 1 base from J, the junction contained 5 bases not matched to a gene. The DNA of the CDR3 is TGTGCCAGCAGCTCAAGACAGGGGCGGAACACTGAAGCTTTCTTT. It specifies CASSSRQGRNTEAFF.

This clone showed up many times. This chain links TRBV6-6 with TRBJ2-3, with TRBD2 matching 8 bases. The ends lost 5 bases at V and 1 base at J; junction bases unmatched: 14. The CDR3 extends over 18 amino acids. Germline values: CDR1 MNHNY, CDR2 SVGAGI (reference sequence). As DNA, the CDR3 is TGTGCCAGCAGTCGGACTAGCCCGGGCGTACTTGGCACAGATACGCAGTATTTT. It codes for CASSRTSPGVLGTDTQYF.

This clone was recorded at least ten times. The chain is built from TRBV6-1 and TRBJ1-5; 10 positions agree with TRBD1. CDR1 is MNHNS and CDR2 is SASEGT in the germline V gene. This CDR3 comprises 17 residues. Trimming took 6 bases from V and 1 from J; bases not matched to a gene: 9. CDR3 DNA sequence: TGTGCCAGCAGACGCGGGACAGGGGCTATAAGCAATCAGCCCCAGCATTTT. Protein product: CASRRGTGAISNQPQHF.

The V call is TRBV27, the J call TRBJ2-5, with D perhaps TRBD1 (5 bases). The CDR3 sequence is 15 residues long. Germline loops: CDR1 MNHEY, CDR2 SMNVEV (reference sequence). Between the trimmed V and J ends, which lost 2 bases and 5 bases, there was a span of 15 bases. CDR3 sequence: CASSLSPGFVETQYF. CDR3 nucleotide sequence: TGTGCCAGCAGTTTAAGTCCAGGGTTTGTGGAGACCCAGTACTTC.

The rearrangement links TRBV6-6 to TRBJ2-7; D unresolved. With 0 bases removed from V and 5 bases from J, the gap between germline ends came to 14 bases. The CDR3 length is 15 residues. Looked up from germline, CDR1 is MNHNY and CDR2 is SVGAGI (reference sequence). As DNA, the CDR3 is TGTGCCAGCAGTTACTCGGGCCTAGTTGGCCACGAGCAGTACTTC. This translates into CASSYSGLVGHEQYF.

This chain connects TRBV6-2 or TRBV6-3 to TRBJ2-1; D may be TRBD2 (6 bases). The CDR3 is 13 amino acids. V shed 10 bases and J shed 7 bases, with 17 bases lying between them. CDR1 is MNHEY and CDR2 is SVGEGT in the germline V gene. CDR3 sequence: CATDPWGVNEQFF. The CDR3 coding sequence is TGTGCCACCGATCCGTGGGGGGTGAATGAGCAGTTCTTC.

With respect to this clone: One junction end does not reproduce the germline sequence, and a read error may be involved. This chain uses TRBV19 with TRBJ1-1, with unresolved D. This CDR3 is built from 11 residues. Germline V gives CDR1 LNHDA, CDR2 SQIVND (reference sequence). CDR3: CASSMCTEAFF. The CDR3 coding sequence is TGCGCCAGTAGTATGTGTACTGAAGCTTTCTTT. Together with reference TRBV19 and TRBJ1-1, the CDR3 gives the full variable domain: DGGITQSPKYLFRKEGQNVTLSCEQNLNHDAMYWYRQDPGQGLRLIYYSQIVNDFQKGDIAEGYSVSREKKESFPLTVTSAQKNPTAFYLCASSMCTEAFFGQGTRLTVV.

This clone has ten or more counts. V is TRBV19 and J is TRBJ2-3, with D unclear. V shed 0 bases and J shed 8 bases, with 12 bases lying between them. CDR3 length equals 14 residues. CDR1 is LNHDA and CDR2 is SQIVND in the germline V gene (reference sequence). CDR3 coding DNA: TGTGCCAGTAGTATAGATCAAGTCCTTGGTACGCAGTATTTT. Amino acids: CASSIDQVLGTQYF.

This rearrangement joins TRBV11-3 to TRBJ2-2; D ambiguous. Per the germline V gene, CDR1 is SGHNT and CDR2 is YENEEA. V was cut by 6 bases and J by 3 bases, with 11 bases left in between. CDR3 length: 14 residues. The CDR3 is CASSLKGYTGELFF. The CDR3 DNA is TGTGCCAGCAGTTTAAAGGGATACACCGGGGAGCTGTTTTTT. Together with reference TRBV11-3 and TRBJ2-2, the CDR3 gives the full variable domain: EAGVVQSPRYKIIEKKQPVAFWCNPISGHNTLYWYLQNLGQGPELLIRYENEEAVDDSQLPKDRFSAERLKGVDSTLKIQPAELGDSAVYLCASSLKGYTGELFFGEGSRLTVL.